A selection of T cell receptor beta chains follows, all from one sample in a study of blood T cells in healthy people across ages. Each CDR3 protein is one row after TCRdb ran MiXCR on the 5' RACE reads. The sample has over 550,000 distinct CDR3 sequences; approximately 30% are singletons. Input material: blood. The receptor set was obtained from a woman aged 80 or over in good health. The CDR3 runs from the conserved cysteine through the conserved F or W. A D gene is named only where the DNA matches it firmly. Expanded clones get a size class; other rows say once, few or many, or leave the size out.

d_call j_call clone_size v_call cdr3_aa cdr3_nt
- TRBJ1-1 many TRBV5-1 CASSLEQGGTEAFF TGCGCCAGCAGCTTGGAGCAGGGAGGCACTGAAGCTTTCTTT
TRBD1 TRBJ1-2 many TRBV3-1 CASANPGGFGYTF TGTGCCAGCGCGAACCCAGGGGGCTTTGGCTACACCTTC
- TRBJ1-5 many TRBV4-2 CASNGGTASNQPQHF TGTGCCAGCAACGGAGGGACCGCCAGCAATCAGCCCCAGCATTTT
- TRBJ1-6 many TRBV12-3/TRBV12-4 CASSRTERNSPLHF TGTGCCAGCAGTAGGACAGAGAGAAATTCACCCCTCCACTTT
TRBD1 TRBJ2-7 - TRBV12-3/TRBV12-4 CASSFSRQGNEQYF TGTGCCAGCAGTTTTTCGAGACAGGGAAACGAGCAGTACTTC
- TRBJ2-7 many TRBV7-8 CASSFAGPPFYEQYF TGTGCCAGCAGCTTCGCCGGGCCTCCTTTCTACGAGCAGTACTTC
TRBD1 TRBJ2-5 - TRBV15 CATNQIFRGLETQYF TGTGCCACCAACCAAATTTTCAGGGGGCTAGAGACCCAGTACTTC
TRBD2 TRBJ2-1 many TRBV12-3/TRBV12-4 CASSPQAGGHSYNEQFF TGTGCCAGCAGTCCTCAAGCGGGGGGGCACTCCTACAATGAGCAGTTCTTC
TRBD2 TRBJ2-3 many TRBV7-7 CASSTSGGEDTQYF TGTGCTAGCAGCACTAGCGGGGGTGAGGATACGCAGTATTTT
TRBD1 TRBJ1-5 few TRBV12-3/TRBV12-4 CASRGTGDNQPQHF TGTGCCAGCAGAGGGACAGGGGACAATCAGCCCCAGCATTTT
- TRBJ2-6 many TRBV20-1 CSAAPGFSGANVLTF TGCAGTGCCGCTCCAGGGTTCTCTGGGGCCAACGTCCTGACTTTC
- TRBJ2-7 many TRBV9 CASSVPDSSYEQYF TGTGCCAGCAGCGTACCAGACAGCTCCTACGAGCAGTACTTC
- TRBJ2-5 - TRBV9 CTSSPPGSPETQYF TGTACCAGCAGCCCCCCCGGCAGCCCAGAGACCCAGTACTTC
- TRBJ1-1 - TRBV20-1 CSASPLNPPSTEAFF TGCAGTGCTAGCCCCCTAAACCCCCCCAGCACTGAAGCTTTCTTT
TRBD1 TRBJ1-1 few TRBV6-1 CASVTGVDGGTEAFF TGTGCCAGCGTTACAGGGGTCGATGGGGGCACTGAAGCTTTCTTT
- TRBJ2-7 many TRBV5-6 CASSSGRRVEQYF TGTGCCAGCAGCTCGGGACGTAGAGTGGAGCAGTACTTC